Sequencing of this T cell receptor beta chain was carried out in a study of blood T cell repertoires in COVID-19. Whole-study context: Before being deemed recovered, Cohort 3 donors had two negative PCRs, clearance, or symptom resolution. Some COVID-19 samples were acute and others convalescent; all came from the United States, Italy and Spain.

Original data processing: Amplification from reference gene primers served as the basis for estimated nucleated cell counts. The repertoire was sequenced with immunoSEQ multiplex PCR; TCRdb's copy has only in-frame clones and lacks some. V and J calls and clone size are those listed in that table; D and trimming were worked out from the DNA. This table holds roughly 200,000 clones, about 90% found once. The trim removed 0 bases at V and 6 bases at J, leaving 9 bases unmatched. Germline V gives CDR1 LGHNA, CDR2 YNFKEQ. This CDR3 is 16 amino acids long. Which cohort a participant joined came from the clinical history participants gave.

This receptor was identified in a woman between 50 and 59 years old in a cohort exposed to, infected with or recovered from COVID-19 (not recorded which). Sequences were obtained from PBMCs or T cells enriched from blood (not recorded which). This chain links TRBV4-2 with TRBJ1-2; 8 bases are shared with TRBD1. The DNA of the CDR3 is TGTGCCAGCAGCCAAGAAACTTCGGGACAGGTCGATGGCTACACCTTC. It translates to CASSQETSGQVDGYTF.